The 5 T cell receptor beta chains below were found in one sample sequenced in a study of blood T cell repertoires in COVID-19. Profiling relied on immunoSEQ multiplex PCR, and the TCRdb table lists in-frame clones only, not all of them. The sample consists of about 53,000 clones, just over 85% of them appearing once. Material for sequencing was peripheral blood. Receptor source: an older man with acute or convalescent COVID-19.

V usage is TRBV18 and J usage is TRBJ2-3; TRBD1 matches 12 bases. V lost 6 bases and J lost 4; bases outside the gene matches: 5. The V gene's germline CDR1 is KGHSH and CDR2 LQKENI. CDR3 length: 15 residues. In DNA, the CDR3 is TGTGCCAGCTCCCCGGGACAGGGGGCCGCAGATACGCAGTATTTT. As protein: CASSPGQGAADTQYF.

V and J are TRBV19 and TRBJ2-2; tentatively, D is TRBD1 (5 bases). From germline, CDR1 is LNHDA and CDR2 SQIVND (reference sequence). CDR3 length: 16 residues. V lost 1 base to trimming and J lost 1 base, with 10 bases between them. The CDR3 sequence is CASSIGTLLNTGELFF. The CDR3 coding sequence is TGTGCCAGTAGTATAGGGACACTCTTGAACACCGGGGAGCTGTTTTTT.

This clone turned up a few times. The chain carries TRBV4-2 and TRBJ1-2; weak D call: TRBD1 (5 bases). Trimming left V 4 bases short and J 8 bases short, with 14 bases between. This CDR3 is 13 amino acids long. Germline CDR1 is LGHNA and CDR2 is YNFKEQ. CDR3 protein: CASSPTDSMGYTF. The CDR3 DNA reads TGTGCCAGCAGCCCAACCGACAGCATGGGCTACACCTTC.

V and J are TRBV6-1 and TRBJ1-4; D gene unclear. CDR1 MNHNS and CDR2 SASEGT come from the germline V gene. The CDR3 length is 14 residues. V lost 2 bases and J lost 8, with 12 bases in between. CDR3 amino acids: CASSEYAHREKLFF. The CDR3 nucleotides read TGTGCCAGCAGTGAATATGCCCATAGAGAAAAACTGTTTTTT.

V is TRBV19 and J is TRBJ2-1; 13 bases agree with TRBD2. V shed 4 bases and J 2 bases; nucleotides not matched to a gene: 2. This CDR3 contains 16 residues. In germline, CDR1 is LNHDA, CDR2 SQIVND (reference sequence). This CDR3 reads CASSTGTSGAYNEQFF. The CDR3 nucleotides read TGTGCCAGTAGTACCGGGACTAGCGGGGCCTACAATGAGCAGTTCTTC.